This T cell receptor (beta chain) was identified in a study of T cell responses to AZD1222 COVID-19 vaccine. Overall study context: Second-dose intervals of approximately 4 or approximately 12 weeks were pooled. Regarding the study as a whole: Nearly half of spike-specific TCRs reportedly go after variant regions that carry no mutations.

This clone was recorded only once. Its specificity is unknown. The CDR3 sequence is 12 residues long. Germline CDR1 SGHVS, CDR2 FNYEAQ. The V gene lost 8 bases and the J gene lost 2 bases, with 9 bases spanning the gap. The repertoire was sequenced with immunoSEQ multiplex PCR; TCRdb's copy has only in-frame clones and lacks some. The sample includes around 130,000 clones, 91% of them seen just once. The sequence derives from an adult in good health. The sample here was peripheral blood, taken on day 0 of AZD1222 vaccination. This chain joins TRBV7-6 and TRBJ1-2; tentatively, D is TRBD1 (5 bases). The CDR3 loop is CASGGRNYGYTF. In nucleotides, the CDR3 is TGTGCCAGCGGGGGAAGAAACTATGGCTACACCTTC.